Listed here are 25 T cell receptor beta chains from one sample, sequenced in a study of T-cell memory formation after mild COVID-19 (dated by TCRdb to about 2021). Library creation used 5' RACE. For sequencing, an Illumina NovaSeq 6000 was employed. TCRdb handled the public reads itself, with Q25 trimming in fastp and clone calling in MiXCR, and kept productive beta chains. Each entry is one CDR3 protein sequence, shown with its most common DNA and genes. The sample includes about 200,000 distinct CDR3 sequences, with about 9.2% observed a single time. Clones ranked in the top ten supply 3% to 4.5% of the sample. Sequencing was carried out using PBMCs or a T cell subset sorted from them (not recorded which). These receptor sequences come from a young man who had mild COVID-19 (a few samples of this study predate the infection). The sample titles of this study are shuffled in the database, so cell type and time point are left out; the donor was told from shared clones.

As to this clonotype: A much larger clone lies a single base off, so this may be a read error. CDR3 bases: TGCGCCAGCAGCAAAGATAAGAGGCCAGATACGCAGTATTTT. The encoded protein is CASSKDKRPDTQYF. The chain is built from TRBV4-3 and TRBJ2-3; D unclear. This CDR3 comprises 14 residues. Germline values: CDR1 LGHNA, CDR2 YSLEER.

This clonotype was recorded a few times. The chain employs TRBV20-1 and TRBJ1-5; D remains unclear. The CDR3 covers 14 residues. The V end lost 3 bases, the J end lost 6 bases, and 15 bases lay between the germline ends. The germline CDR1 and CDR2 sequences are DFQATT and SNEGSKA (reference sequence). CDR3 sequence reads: CSARMRAIGQPQHF. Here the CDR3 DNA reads TGCAGTGCTAGGATGCGGGCGATTGGTCAGCCCCAGCATTTT.

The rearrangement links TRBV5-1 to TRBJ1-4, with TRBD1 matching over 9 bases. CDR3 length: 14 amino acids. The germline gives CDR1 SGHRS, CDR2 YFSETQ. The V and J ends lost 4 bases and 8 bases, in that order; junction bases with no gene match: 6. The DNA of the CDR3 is TGCGCCAGCAGCGCCGGACAGGGGCGAGAAAAACTGTTTTTT. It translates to CASSAGQGREKLFF.

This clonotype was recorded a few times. The CDR3 reads CSAPDAGGNTEAFF. In DNA form, the CDR3 reads TGCAGTGCCCCGGATGCGGGCGGGAACACTGAAGCTTTCTTT. This chain uses TRBV20-1 with TRBJ1-1; no firm D call. V dropped 6 bases and J dropped 1 base, with 15 bases sitting between them. The CDR3 spans 14 residues. Germline lookup yields CDR1 DFQATT and CDR2 SNEGSKA (reference sequence).

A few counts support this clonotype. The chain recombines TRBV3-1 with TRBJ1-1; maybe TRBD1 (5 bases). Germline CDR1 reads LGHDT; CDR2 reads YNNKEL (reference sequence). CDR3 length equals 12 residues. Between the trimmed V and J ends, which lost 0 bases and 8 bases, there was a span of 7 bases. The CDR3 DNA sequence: TGTGCCAGCAGCCAAGAGGGGGGAGAAGCTTTCTTT. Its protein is CASSQEGGEAFF.

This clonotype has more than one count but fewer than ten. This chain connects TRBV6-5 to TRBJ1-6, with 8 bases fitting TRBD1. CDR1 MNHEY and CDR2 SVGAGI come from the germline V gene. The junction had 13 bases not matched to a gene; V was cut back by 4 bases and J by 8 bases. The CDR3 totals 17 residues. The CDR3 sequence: CASSFRIGQGFHSPLHF. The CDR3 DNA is TGTGCCAGCAGTTTTCGGATCGGACAGGGCTTCCATTCACCCCTCCACTTT.

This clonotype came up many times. The chain's CDR3 is CAFRDYRTDTQYF. In DNA form, the CDR3 reads TGTGCCTTCCGGGATTACCGCACAGATACGCAGTATTTT. This rearrangement joins TRBV10-3 to TRBJ2-3; possible D gene TRBD2, 5 bases. There are 13 residues in the CDR3. Germline V CDR1 and CDR2: ENHRY, SYGVKD. V lost 11 bases and J lost 1, with 13 bases in between.

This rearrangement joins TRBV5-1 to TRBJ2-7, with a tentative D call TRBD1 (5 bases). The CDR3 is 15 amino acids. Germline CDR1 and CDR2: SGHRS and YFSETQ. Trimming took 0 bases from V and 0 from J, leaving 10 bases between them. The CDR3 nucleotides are TGCGCCAGCAGCTTGGCAGGGTCGGGCTCCTACGAGCAGTACGTC. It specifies CASSLAGSGSYEQYV.

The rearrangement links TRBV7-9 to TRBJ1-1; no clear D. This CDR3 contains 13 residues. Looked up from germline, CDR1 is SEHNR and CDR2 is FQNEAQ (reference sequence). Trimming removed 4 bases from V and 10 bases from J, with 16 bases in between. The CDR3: CASSSYHGSGAFF. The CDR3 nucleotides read TGTGCCAGCAGCTCGTATCATGGCAGTGGAGCTTTCTTT.

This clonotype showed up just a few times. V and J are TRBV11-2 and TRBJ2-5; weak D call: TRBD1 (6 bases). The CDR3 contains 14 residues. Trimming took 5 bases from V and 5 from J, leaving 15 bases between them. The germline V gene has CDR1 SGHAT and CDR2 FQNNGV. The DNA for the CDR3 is TGTGCCAGCAGCCTACGAAGTCAGGGGGAGACCCAGTACTTC. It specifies CASSLRSQGETQYF.

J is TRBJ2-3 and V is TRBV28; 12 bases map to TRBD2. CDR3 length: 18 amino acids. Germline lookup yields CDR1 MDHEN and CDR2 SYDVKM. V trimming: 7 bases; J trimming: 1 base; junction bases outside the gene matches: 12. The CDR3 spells CASNRLAGEVTGTDTQYF. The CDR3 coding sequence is TGTGCCAGCAACAGACTAGCGGGGGAGGTAACCGGCACAGATACGCAGTATTTT.

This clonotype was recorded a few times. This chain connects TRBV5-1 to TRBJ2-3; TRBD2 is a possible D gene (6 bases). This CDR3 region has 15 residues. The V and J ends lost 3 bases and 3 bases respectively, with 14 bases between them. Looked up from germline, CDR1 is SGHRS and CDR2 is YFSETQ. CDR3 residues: CASSSFRGRTDTQYF. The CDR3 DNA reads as TGCGCCAGCAGCTCCTTTCGGGGGAGAACAGATACGCAGTATTTT. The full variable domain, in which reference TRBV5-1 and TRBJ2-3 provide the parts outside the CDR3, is KAGVTQTPRYLIKTRGQQVTLSCSPISGHRSVSWYQQTPGQGLQFLFEYFSETQRNKGNFPGRFSGRQFSNSRSEMNVSTLELGDSALYLCASSSFRGRTDTQYFGPGTRLTVL.

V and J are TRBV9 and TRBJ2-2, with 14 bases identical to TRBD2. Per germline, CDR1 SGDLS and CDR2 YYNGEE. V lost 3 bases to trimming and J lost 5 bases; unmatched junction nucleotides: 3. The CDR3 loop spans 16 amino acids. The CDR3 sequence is CASSGLAGGGTGELFF. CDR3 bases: TGTGCCAGCAGCGGACTAGCGGGAGGGGGAACCGGGGAGCTGTTTTTT.

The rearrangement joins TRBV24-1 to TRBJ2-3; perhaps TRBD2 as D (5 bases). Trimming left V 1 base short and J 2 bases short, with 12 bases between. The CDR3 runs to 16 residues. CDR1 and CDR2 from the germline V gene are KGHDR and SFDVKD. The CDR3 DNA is TGTGCCACCAGTGATTTTGGTAGCGATTTCACAGATACGCAGTATTTT. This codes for CATSDFGSDFTDTQYF.

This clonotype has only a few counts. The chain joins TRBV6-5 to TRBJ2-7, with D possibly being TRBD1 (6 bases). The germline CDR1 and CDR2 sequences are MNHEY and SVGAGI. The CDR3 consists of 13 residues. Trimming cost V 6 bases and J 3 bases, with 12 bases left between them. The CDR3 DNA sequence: TGTGCCAGCAGACAAGGACAGAACTACGAGCAGTACTTC. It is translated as CASRQGQNYEQYF.

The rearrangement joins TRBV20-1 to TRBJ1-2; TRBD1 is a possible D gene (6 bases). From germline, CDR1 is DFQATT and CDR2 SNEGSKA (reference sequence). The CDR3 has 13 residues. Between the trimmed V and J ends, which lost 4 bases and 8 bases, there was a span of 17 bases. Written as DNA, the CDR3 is TGCAGTGCTAATAGGGGGGCCGGGAGCGGCTACACCTTC. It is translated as CSANRGAGSGYTF.

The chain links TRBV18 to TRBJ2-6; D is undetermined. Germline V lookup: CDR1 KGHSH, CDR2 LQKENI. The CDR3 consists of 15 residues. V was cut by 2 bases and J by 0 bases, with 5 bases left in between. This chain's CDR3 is CASSPDISGANVLTF. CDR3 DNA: TGTGCCAGCTCACCAGACATCTCTGGGGCCAACGTCCTGACTTTC.

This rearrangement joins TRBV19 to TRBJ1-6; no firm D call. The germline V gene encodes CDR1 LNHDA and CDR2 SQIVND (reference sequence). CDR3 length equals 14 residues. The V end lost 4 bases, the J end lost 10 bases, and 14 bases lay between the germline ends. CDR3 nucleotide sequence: TGTGCCAGTAGTAGCCGGGGAGGAGGCTCACCCCTCCACTTT. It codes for CASSSRGGGSPLHF.

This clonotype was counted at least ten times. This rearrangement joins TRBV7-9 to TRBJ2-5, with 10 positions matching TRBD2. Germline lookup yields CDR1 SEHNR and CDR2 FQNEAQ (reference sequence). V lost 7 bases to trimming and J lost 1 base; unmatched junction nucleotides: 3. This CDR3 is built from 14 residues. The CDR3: CASNPSGGQETQYF. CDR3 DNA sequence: TGTGCCAGCAACCCTAGCGGGGGCCAAGAGACCCAGTACTTC.

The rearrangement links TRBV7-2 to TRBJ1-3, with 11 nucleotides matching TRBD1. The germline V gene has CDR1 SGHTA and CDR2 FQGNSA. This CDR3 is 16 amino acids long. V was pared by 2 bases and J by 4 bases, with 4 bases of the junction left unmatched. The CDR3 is CASSLRGQGAGNTIYF. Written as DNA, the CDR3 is TGTGCCAGCAGCTTACGCGGACAGGGGGCGGGAAACACCATATATTTT.

CDR3 nucleotide sequence: TGTGCCACCAGCGGGGATCGAAAGCCTGATACGCAGTATTTT. It encodes CATSGDRKPDTQYF. The chain joins TRBV15 to TRBJ2-3; no reliable D call. This CDR3 is built from 14 residues. Trimming removed 5 bases from V and 6 bases from J, with 15 bases in between. Looked up from germline, CDR1 is LNHNV and CDR2 is YYDKDF (reference sequence).

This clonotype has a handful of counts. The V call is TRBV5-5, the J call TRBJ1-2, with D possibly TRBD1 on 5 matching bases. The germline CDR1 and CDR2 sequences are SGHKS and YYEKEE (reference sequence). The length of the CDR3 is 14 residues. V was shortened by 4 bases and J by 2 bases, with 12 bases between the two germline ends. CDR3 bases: TGTGCCAGCAGCCTAATTGCAGGGAACTATGGCTACACCTTC. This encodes CASSLIAGNYGYTF.

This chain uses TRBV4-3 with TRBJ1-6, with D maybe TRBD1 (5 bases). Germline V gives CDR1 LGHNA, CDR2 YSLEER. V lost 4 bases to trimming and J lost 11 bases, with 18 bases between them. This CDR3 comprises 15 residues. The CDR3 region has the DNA TGCGCCAGCAGCCTGGACACCTTGGCGGGAACACCCCTCCACTTT. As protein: CASSLDTLAGTPLHF.

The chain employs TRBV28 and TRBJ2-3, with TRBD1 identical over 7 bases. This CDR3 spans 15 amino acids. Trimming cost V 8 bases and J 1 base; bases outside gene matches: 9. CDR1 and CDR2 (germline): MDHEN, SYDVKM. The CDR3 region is CASFEQGTGTDTQYF. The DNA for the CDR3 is TGTGCCAGCTTCGAACAGGGGACGGGCACAGATACGCAGTATTTT.

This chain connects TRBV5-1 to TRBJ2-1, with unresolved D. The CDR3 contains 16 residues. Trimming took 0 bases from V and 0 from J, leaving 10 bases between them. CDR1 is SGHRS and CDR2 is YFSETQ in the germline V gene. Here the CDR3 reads CASSLAGNPSYNEQFF. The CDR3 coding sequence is TGCGCCAGCAGCTTGGCGGGCAACCCCTCCTACAATGAGCAGTTCTTC. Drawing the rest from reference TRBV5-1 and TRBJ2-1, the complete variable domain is KAGVTQTPRYLIKTRGQQVTLSCSPISGHRSVSWYQQTPGQGLQFLFEYFSETQRNKGNFPGRFSGRQFSNSRSEMNVSTLELGDSALYLCASSLAGNPSYNEQFFGPGTRLTVL.